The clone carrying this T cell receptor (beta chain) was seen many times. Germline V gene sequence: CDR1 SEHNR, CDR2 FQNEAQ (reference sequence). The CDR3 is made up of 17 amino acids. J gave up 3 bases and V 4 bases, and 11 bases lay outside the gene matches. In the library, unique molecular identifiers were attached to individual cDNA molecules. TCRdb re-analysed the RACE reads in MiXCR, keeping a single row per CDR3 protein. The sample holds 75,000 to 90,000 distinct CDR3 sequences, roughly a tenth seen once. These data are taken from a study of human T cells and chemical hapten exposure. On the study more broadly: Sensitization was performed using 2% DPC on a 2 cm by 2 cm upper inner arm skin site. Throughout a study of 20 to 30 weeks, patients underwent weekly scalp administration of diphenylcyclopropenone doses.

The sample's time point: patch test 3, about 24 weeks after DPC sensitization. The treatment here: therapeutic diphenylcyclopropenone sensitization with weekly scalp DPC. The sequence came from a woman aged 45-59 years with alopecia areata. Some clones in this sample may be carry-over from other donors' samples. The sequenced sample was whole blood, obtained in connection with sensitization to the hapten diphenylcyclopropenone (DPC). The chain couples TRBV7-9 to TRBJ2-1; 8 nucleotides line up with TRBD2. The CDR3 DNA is TGTGCCAGCAGCTCAGGGCTAGCGGGTTCGGTCTACAATGAGCAGTTCTTC. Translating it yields CASSSGLAGSVYNEQFF.